This passage covers 20 T cell receptor beta chains from one sample sequenced in a study of T cells in Graves' hyperthyroidism and ophthalmopathy. Researchers took RNA transcripts and amplified the TCR beta CDR3 regions from them. An initial round of RT-PCR targeting the TCR CDR3 relied on the HTBI primer set. TCRdb recomputed calls from the multiplex PCR reads with MiXCR, one row per CDR3 protein. The sample shows a few hundred thousand distinct CDR3 sequences, about 16% of them seen only once. What was sequenced was blood. These receptors were obtained from a woman in her 30s with Graves' hyperthyroidism.

This clonotype was seen a handful of times. The V and J genes are TRBV29-1 and TRBJ2-1, with D possibly matching TRBD2 (5 bases). This CDR3 comprises 15 residues. Trimming cost V 3 bases and J 7 bases, with 19 bases left between them. In germline, CDR1 is SQVTM, CDR2 ANQGSEA. DNA for the CDR3: TGCAGCGTTGAGCTACCCGAGATGGGCGGGAATGAGCAGTTCTTC. Protein: CSVELPEMGGNEQFF.

The chain couples TRBV9 to TRBJ2-3, with D hard to call. There are 14 residues in the CDR3. V was shortened by 4 bases and J by 4 bases, with 13 bases between the two germline ends. The V gene's germline CDR1 is SGDLS and CDR2 YYNGEE. The CDR3 sequence: CASSPRGAADTQYF. As DNA, the CDR3 is TGTGCCAGCAGCCCCCGCGGAGCTGCAGATACGCAGTATTTT.

This clonotype was counted at least ten times. This chain joins TRBV6-1 and TRBJ2-7; D not resolved. Trimming removed 5 bases from V and 4 bases from J, with 12 bases in between. This CDR3 has 13 amino acids. CDR1 MNHNS and CDR2 SASEGT come from the germline V gene. The CDR3 nucleotides are TGTGCCAGCAGTCCTCCCGACGCTTACGAGCAGTACTTC. Its protein is CASSPPDAYEQYF.

This clonotype was detected many times. This rearrangement joins TRBV5-1 to TRBJ2-3; TRBD2 agrees at 12 bases. After removal of 3 bases from V and 4 bases from J, the junction contained 6 bases not matched to a gene. The CDR3 covers 16 residues. The germline CDR1 and CDR2 sequences are SGHRS and YFSETQ. The CDR3 sequence: CASSSSGRASADTQYF. CDR3 coding DNA: TGCGCCAGCAGCTCTAGCGGGAGGGCCAGTGCAGATACGCAGTATTTT.

In DNA form, the CDR3 reads TGTGCCAGCAGCTTAGGCGGGATTGGCGGTTTTGATACGCAGTATTTT. Translated, it gives CASSLGGIGGFDTQYF. The chain is built from TRBV7-2 and TRBJ2-3; D is perhaps TRBD2 (6 bases). The CDR3 length is 16 residues. V was shortened by 1 base and J by 6 bases, with 17 bases between the two germline ends. Per germline, CDR1 SGHTA and CDR2 FQGNSA. The full variable domain, completed using reference TRBV7-2 and TRBJ2-3, is GAGVSQSPSNKVTEKGKDVELRCDPISGHTALYWYRQSLGQGLEFLIYFQGNSAPDKSGLPSDRFSAERTGGSVSTLTIQRTQQEDSAVYLCASSLGGIGGFDTQYFGPGTRLTVL.

This clonotype was observed at least ten times. This chain joins TRBV7-2 and TRBJ2-5; no clear D gene. Germline V lookup: CDR1 SGHTA, CDR2 FQGNSA. V was cut by 3 bases and J by 5 bases, with 13 bases left in between. The CDR3 consists of 14 residues. CDR3 in DNA: TGTGCCAGCAGCTTCGGCTTTAGCACGGAGACCCAGTACTTC. This encodes CASSFGFSTETQYF.

This clonotype was seen repeatedly, ten times or more. The chain joins TRBV30 to TRBJ2-1, with 8 bases that match TRBD1. CDR1 is GTSNPN and CDR2 is SVGIG in the germline V gene (reference sequence). CDR3 length: 14 residues. The trim removed 4 bases at V and 5 bases at J, leaving 7 bases unmatched. CDR3 in DNA: TGTGCCTGGAACACCGGGACAGGCGACAATGAGCAGTTCTTC. It is translated as CAWNTGTGDNEQFF. The full variable domain, its missing parts supplied by reference TRBV30 and TRBJ2-1, is SQTIHQWPATLVQPVGSPLSLECTVEGTSNPNLYWYRQAAGRGLQLLFYSVGIGQISSEVPQNLSASRPQDRQFILSSKKLLLSDSGFYLCAWNTGTGDNEQFFGPGTRLTVL.

In DNA, the CDR3 is TGTGCCAGCAGCTTGTTGGAACAGGGGGCCGACACCGGGGAGCTGTTTTTT. Translated: CASSLLEQGADTGELFF. The chain combines TRBV5-6 with TRBJ2-2; 9 bases align to TRBD1. Germline CDR1 and CDR2: SGHDT and YYEEEE. The trim removed 1 base at V and 3 bases at J, leaving 7 bases unmatched. This CDR3 has 17 residues. Full variable domain (missing parts from reference TRBV5-6 and TRBJ2-2): DAGVTQSPTHLIKTRGQQVTLRCSPKSGHDTVSWYQQALGQGPQFIFQYYEEEERQRGNFPDRFSGHQFPNYSSELNVNALLLGDSALYLCASSLLEQGADTGELFFGEGSRLTVL.

This clonotype was recorded at least ten times. This chain links TRBV28 with TRBJ2-7; TRBD1 or TRBD2 may be the D gene (5 bases each). V shed 4 bases and J shed 8 bases, with 21 bases lying between them. The germline V gene encodes CDR1 MDHEN and CDR2 SYDVKM. This CDR3 is 15 amino acids long. CDR3 bases: TGTGCCAGCAGTTCCCCCGGGGACGGCCTACGAAAGCAGTACTTC. Its protein product is CASSSPGDGLRKQYF.

In this sample, this clonotype turned up many times. The chain joins TRBV12-3 or TRBV12-4 to TRBJ2-1, with 12 positions matching TRBD2. CDR3 length equals 17 residues. V trimming: 1 base; J trimming: 5 bases; junction bases outside the gene matches: 6. This CDR3 reads CASSLVRLAGGHNEQFF. The DNA of the CDR3 is TGTGCCAGCAGTTTAGTACGGCTAGCGGGAGGGCACAATGAGCAGTTCTTC.

This clonotype was counted between two and nine times. This sequence joins TRBV7-3 and TRBJ2-2; tentatively, D is TRBD2 (6 bases). V lost 5 bases and J 6 bases, leaving 16 bases between the germline ends. The V gene's germline CDR1 is SGHTA and CDR2 FQGTGA. CDR3 size: 15 residues. CDR3 nucleotide sequence: TGTGCCAGCAGCCCCTATCCCGGGAGCCCCGGGGAGCTGTTTTTT. Translated, it gives CASSPYPGSPGELFF.

Notes on this clonotype: A read error is possible here, since a much larger clone lies one base away. This chain links TRBV24-1 with TRBJ2-7; D call uncertain. From germline, CDR1 is KGHDR and CDR2 SFDVKD. Trimming stripped 4 bases from V and 7 bases from J, with 13 bases between. This CDR3 comprises 13 residues. The CDR3 here is CATSDLGMGEQYF. CDR3 nucleotide sequence: TGTGCCACCAGTGACCTAGGGATGGGGGAGCAGTACTTC.

This clonotype was observed at least ten times. The V gene is TRBV2, the J gene TRBJ2-7; 9 nucleotides agree with TRBD2. Germline V gives CDR1 SNHLY, CDR2 FYNNEI. The CDR3 length is 16 residues. Trimming at V came to 2 bases and at J to 5 bases, leaving 10 bases not matched to a gene. The CDR3, as DNA: TGTGCCAGCAGTGAACAATGGCTAGCGGGAACCCACGAGCAGTACTTC. Protein sequence: CASSEQWLAGTHEQYF.

Many counts were recorded for this clonotype. The rearrangement links TRBV5-1 to TRBJ2-5; tentatively, D is TRBD1 (6 bases). Deletions cut 2 bases from V and 5 bases from J, with 25 bases between. Germline CDR1 and CDR2: SGHRS and YFSETQ. The CDR3 totals 18 residues. The CDR3 protein is CASSFVDRNYREGETQYF. CDR3 nucleotide sequence: TGCGCCAGCAGCTTCGTTGACAGGAACTACAGGGAAGGCGAGACCCAGTACTTC.

V is TRBV6-1 and J is TRBJ2-7, with 7 bases fitting TRBD2. From germline, CDR1 is MNHNS and CDR2 SASEGT. Losses at the gene ends were 2 bases for V and 3 bases for J; bases not matched to a gene: 7. CDR3 length: 15 residues. CDR3 amino acids: CASSENTGGYYEQYF. CDR3 DNA sequence: TGTGCCAGCAGTGAAAACACCGGGGGGTACTACGAGCAGTACTTC.

Ten or more counts support this clonotype. The V gene is TRBV5-1, the J gene TRBJ2-1; the D is unclear. The V gene's germline CDR1 is SGHRS and CDR2 YFSETQ. The CDR3 spans 15 residues. Deletions cut 0 bases from V and 0 bases from J, with 7 bases between. CDR3 amino acids: CASSLAQSSYNEQFF. The CDR3 region has the DNA TGCGCCAGCAGCTTGGCTCAAAGCTCCTACAATGAGCAGTTCTTC.

This clonotype has at least ten counts. The J gene is TRBJ2-1, the V gene TRBV11-2; 9 bases align to TRBD2. Trimming cost V 1 base and J 3 bases; bases outside gene matches: 4. The germline V gene encodes CDR1 SGHAT and CDR2 FQNNGV. The CDR3 is 16 amino acids. CDR3 in amino acids: CASSLVTSGLYNEQFF. CDR3 nucleotides: TGTGCCAGCAGCTTAGTGACTAGCGGCCTCTACAATGAGCAGTTCTTC.

As to this clonotype: One base away lies a much larger clone, so this may be a sequencing read error. The chain uses TRBV6-1 and TRBJ2-5; D might be TRBD1 (5 bases). CDR3 length: 14 residues. The ends were cut back, 7 bases at V and 2 bases at J, with 14 bases in the middle. CDR1 and CDR2 from the germline V gene are MNHNS and SASEGT. This chain's CDR3 is CASISQGLQETQYF. The CDR3 DNA sequence: TGTGCCAGCATCAGCCAGGGCCTACAAGAGACCCAGTACTTC.

As to this clonotype: This may be a read error, as it is one base from a much larger clone. This chain connects TRBV3-1 to TRBJ1-6; D is undetermined. The CDR3 is 13 residues long. Germline CDR1 is LGHDT and CDR2 is YNNKEL (reference sequence). The ends were cut back, 6 bases at V and 11 bases at J, with 14 bases in the middle. This CDR3 reads CASSRGSDPPLHF. The CDR3 DNA follows: TGTGCCAGCAGTCGCGGTTCAGATCCACCCCTCCACTTT.

This clonotype appeared many times. V gene TRBV6-1 combines with J gene TRBJ1-1; D might be TRBD1 (5 bases). Trimming cost V 5 bases and J 5 bases, with 6 bases left between them. Germline lookup yields CDR1 MNHNS and CDR2 SASEGT. The CDR3 consists of 11 residues. CDR3 protein: CASSRGTEAFF. The CDR3 DNA reads TGTGCCAGCAGTAGGGGTACTGAAGCTTTCTTT.